This T cell receptor beta chain was retrieved from a study of T-cell memory formation after mild COVID-19. The CDR3 extends over 15 amino acids. Germline V gives CDR1 DFQATT, CDR2 SNEGSKA (reference sequence). V dropped 2 bases and J dropped 0; count of bases not matched to a gene: 5. For this clonotype: Its cognate antigen is unknown.

A single record per CDR3 protein comes from TCRdb applying MiXCR to the 5' RACE reads. The data show over 15,000 distinct CDR3 sequences, approximately 23% seen once. Findings and limits, study-wide: Researchers report contracting CD4+ clones mostly in CM and EM, with CD8+ clones in EMRA.

The source is a man aged 18 to 35 who had mild COVID-19 (a few samples of this study predate the infection). Cell type and time point are not known. The chain is built from TRBV20-1 and TRBJ2-7; 9 bases fit TRBD1. Sequenced input: PBMCs or a T cell subset sorted from them (not recorded which). The CDR3 bases are TGCAGTGCTAGACGGAGGACAGGGGTCTCCTACGAGCAGTACTTC. Amino acids: CSARRRTGVSYEQYF.